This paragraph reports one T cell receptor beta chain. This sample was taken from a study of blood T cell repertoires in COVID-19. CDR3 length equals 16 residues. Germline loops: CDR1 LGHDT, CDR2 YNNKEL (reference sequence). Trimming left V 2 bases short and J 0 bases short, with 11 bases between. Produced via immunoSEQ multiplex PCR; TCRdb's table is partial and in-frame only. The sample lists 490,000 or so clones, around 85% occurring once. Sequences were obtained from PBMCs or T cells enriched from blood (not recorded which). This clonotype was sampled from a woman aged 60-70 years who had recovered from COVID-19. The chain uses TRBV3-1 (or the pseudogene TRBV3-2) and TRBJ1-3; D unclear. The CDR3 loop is CASSQPGSSSGNTIYF. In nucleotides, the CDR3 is TGTGCCAGCAGCCAACCGGGATCGAGCTCTGGAAACACCATATATTTT.